This entry features one T cell receptor beta chain sequence. Sampling of bone marrow took place during active disease in every patient. Looked up from germline, CDR1 is SGHTA and CDR2 is FQGNSA. V was pared by 1 base and J by 0 bases, with 10 bases between. This CDR3 comprises 17 residues. Molecular barcoded adaptors covering alpha/delta and beta/gamma chains were used on approximately 440 ng RNA. Each CDR3 protein gets one entry after TCRdb re-called the reads with MiXCR. The table records about 38,000 distinct CDR3 sequences, roughly 13% of them present only once. This entry comes from a study of read filtering for tumor transcriptome and immune sequencing. Study context: Transcriptome libraries were built from DNase-treated RNA. IR-seq gave about 3.5 to 10.27 million TCR reads per sample; RNA-seq gave roughly 80 to 1,300.

This TCR derives from a donor aged 40 or over with multiple myeloma. Source material: a population of CD138-negative cells sorted from bone marrow. This chain links TRBV7-2 with TRBJ2-6, with D possibly TRBD2 on 6 matching bases. DNA for the CDR3: TGTGCCAGCAGCTTAGTCGGGAGTAGCTCTGGGGCCAACGTCCTGACTTTC. It is translated as CASSLVGSSSGANVLTF.